Listed below are T cell receptor beta chains from one sample, sequenced in a study of T cell responses to AZD1222 COVID-19 vaccine. This table comes from immunoSEQ multiplex PCR, and its TCRdb copy is limited to in-frame clones, with some not included. The profile shows some 150,000 clones, more than 90% of them singletons. The specimen was peripheral blood, collected on day 0 of AZD1222 vaccination. The receptors come from an adult in good health. The CDR3 runs from the conserved cysteine through the conserved F or W. Clone size is not always given. Where it is, it says once, few, many or a class for expanded clones.

abundance	v_gene	j_gene	CDR3aa
NA	TRBV7-8	TRBJ1-5	CASSLDWQGGGQPQHF
NA	TRBV30	TRBJ2-3	CAFSWRARGTDTQYF
NA	TRBV27	TRBJ1-4	CASSSTGGNEKLFF
NA	TRBV18	TRBJ1-5	CASSPNLGPGPQHF
NA	TRBV7-9	TRBJ2-1	CASSPSYRGQEYNEQFF
once	TRBV7-8	TRBJ2-7	CASSLAEEGRAYEQYF
NA	TRBV7-6	TRBJ2-1	CASSLGPYKYNEQFF
NA	TRBV10-2	TRBJ2-7	CASHGGGGLFHEQYF
few	TRBV7-6	TRBJ2-7	CASSLALAVSYEQYF
NA	TRBV24-1	TRBJ1-2	CATSDSTRNGYTF
NA	TRBV30	TRBJ1-2	CAWSPGTGGDGYTF
NA	TRBV11-3	TRBJ2-2	CASSSRTSGRAFPGELFF
many	TRBV5-1	TRBJ2-7	CASSLVDGSYEQYF
NA	TRBV7-9	TRBJ1-2	CASSGRDSHYGYTF
NA	TRBV7-9	TRBJ2-3	CASSLQVGVTDTQYF
NA	TRBV18	TRBJ1-1	CASSPPESRNTEAFF
NA	TRBV30	TRBJ2-2	CAWSVLNTGELFF
NA	TRBV27	TRBJ1-1	CASSSRPPLNTEAFF
NA	TRBV5-1	TRBJ1-2	CASSLRDSPYYGYTF
NA	TRBV24-1	TRBJ1-2	CATSASSSSYGYTF
NA	TRBV6-1	TRBJ1-1	CASSEGGAGSTEAFF
NA	TRBV3-1/TRBV3-2	TRBJ1-1	CASSQRWKGTEAFF
NA	TRBV9	TRBJ2-3	CASSVSGYFTDTQYF
NA	TRBV28	TRBJ1-3	CASSLSGAGGNGNTIYF
NA	TRBV7-3	TRBJ1-6	CASSFGQNNSPLHF
NA	TRBV11-2	TRBJ2-7	CASSTLPGAYEQYF
NA	TRBV7-7	TRBJ2-5	CASSLEGLPRETQYF
NA	TRBV4-3	TRBJ2-7	CASSQDGEQYF
NA	TRBV7-9	TRBJ1-4	CASSLGDRGPNEKLFF
NA	TRBV6-1	TRBJ1-2	CASSEAGGYTF
NA	TRBV20-1	TRBJ1-5	CSASYQPYSNQPQHF
NA	TRBV4-1	TRBJ1-2	CASKKNDRSNRYGYTF
NA	TRBV5-1	TRBJ2-7	CASRSRGQGSEQYF
NA	TRBV19	TRBJ2-6	CASTDMAISGANVLTF
NA	TRBV19	TRBJ1-4	CASSILATNEKLFF
NA	TRBV6-5	TRBJ1-1	CASSPRGRNTEAFF
NA	TRBV5-1	TRBJ1-1	CASLKTGTTEAFF
NA	TRBV27	TRBJ2-1	CASSLGSGSGNEQFF
NA	TRBV5-4	TRBJ2-1	CASSQTTKQFF
NA	TRBV6-5	TRBJ1-2	CASRPRNREAYGYTF
NA	TRBV5-1	TRBJ1-1	CASSLSSGGANTEAFF
NA	TRBV11-2	TRBJ1-2	CASSLGLGGRDGGYTF
few	TRBV24-1	TRBJ2-3	CATSEASGGLVDTQYF
NA	TRBV6-1	TRBJ1-2	CASSEGGANYGYTF
once	TRBV7-2	TRBJ2-1	CASSLLSGTQGQFF
NA	TRBV5-1	TRBJ2-3	CASSLEPPDSLSTDTQYF
NA	TRBV7-9	TRBJ1-5	CASSLAGDGNQPQHF
NA	TRBV5-1	TRBJ1-1	CASSLEGRTPEAFF
NA	TRBV19	TRBJ1-5	CASNEGQRNQPQHF